One sample yielded the 22 T cell receptor beta chains listed below, sequenced in a study of regulatory T cells in long-lasting Graves disease. Libraries of TCR beta came from iRepertoire HTBI primers plus Arm-PCR of CDR3 regions. One entry per CDR3 protein, called by TCRdb with MiXCR from the multiplex PCR reads. The table shows over 450,000 distinct CDR3 sequences, with 20% to 25% occurring only once. Time point given: persistent/refractory GD, antithyroid drugs over 5 years with positive TRAb. PBMC RNA was the source of the TCR library. Sequenced material: peripheral blood mononuclear cells (PBMCs), taken when the disease was refractory, from a patient treated with antithyroid drugs. The receptor set was obtained from a female donor with Graves disease.

At least ten counts were recorded for this clonotype. The V call is TRBV3-1, the J call TRBJ2-5; TRBD2 matches at 7 bases. Germline CDR1 reads LGHDT; CDR2 reads YNNKEL (reference sequence). The CDR3 consists of 14 residues. The trim removed 3 bases at V and 3 bases at J, leaving 4 bases unmatched. The CDR3 DNA reads TGTGCCAGCAGCCAGTCCCTAGCGGAAGAGACCCAGTACTTC. Its translation: CASSQSLAEETQYF.

This clonotype has more than one count but fewer than ten. The chain employs TRBV11-3 and TRBJ1-3; no reliable D call. V lost 5 bases, J lost 4 bases, and 12 bases lay in between. This CDR3 contains 14 residues. Germline V gives CDR1 SGHNT, CDR2 YENEEA. The CDR3 bases are TGTGCCAGCAGCCCGGAGGCGCCGGGAAACACCATATATTTT. The encoded protein is CASSPEAPGNTIYF.

This clonotype came up many times. The chain employs TRBV15 and TRBJ1-5, with D perhaps matching TRBD1 (6 bases). The V gene's germline CDR1 is LNHNV and CDR2 YYDKDF (reference sequence). This CDR3 spans 14 amino acids. With 5 bases removed from V and 6 bases from J, the gap between germline ends came to 14 bases. The CDR3 nucleotides are TGTGCCACCAGCTCGCACCAGGGGTTTCAGCCCCAGCATTTT. Translation: CATSSHQGFQPQHF.

This clonotype was counted many times. The chain has TRBV12-3 or TRBV12-4 and TRBJ2-1, with TRBD2 matching 11 bases. V lost 6 bases and J lost 7; bases outside the gene matches: 8. The CDR3 extends over 15 amino acids. The CDR3 nucleotides are TGTGCCAGCAGCCTTAGCGGGAGGGCCAAAAATGAGCAGTTCTTC. Protein product: CASSLSGRAKNEQFF.

This clonotype has at least ten counts. V gene TRBV27 combines with J gene TRBJ1-2; D is perhaps TRBD1 (5 bases). V was shortened by 10 bases and J by 0 bases, with 18 bases between the two germline ends. The CDR3 is 15 amino acids. Looked up from germline, CDR1 is MNHEY and CDR2 is SMNVEV (reference sequence). For the CDR3, the DNA is TGTGCCACCGGAGCCTGGGACCGTCCTAACTATGGCTACACCTTC. This codes for CATGAWDRPNYGYTF.

The CDR3 loop is CATSELGSGSTNNEQFF. The DNA for the CDR3 is TGTGCCACCAGTGAATTAGGTAGCGGGAGCACAAACAATGAGCAGTTCTTC. The rearrangement joins TRBV24-1 to TRBJ2-1; 9 nucleotides match TRBD2. V lost 4 bases, J lost 5 bases, and 11 bases stayed unmatched. The CDR3 loop spans 17 amino acids. Germline V gene lookup returns CDR1 KGHDR and CDR2 SFDVKD.

This clonotype was counted a few times. V is TRBV5-1 and J is TRBJ1-1, with 7 bases matching TRBD1. V shed 1 base and J 6 bases; nucleotides not matched to a gene: 9. In germline, CDR1 is SGHRS, CDR2 YFSETQ. The CDR3 has 15 amino acids. The CDR3 spells CASSLFPGGRAEAFF. The CDR3 DNA reads TGCGCCAGCAGCTTGTTTCCAGGGGGTAGGGCTGAAGCTTTCTTT.

This clonotype was seen repeatedly, ten times or more. The chain combines TRBV28 with TRBJ2-5; 7 nucleotides agree with TRBD2. The CDR3 covers 17 residues. Germline loops: CDR1 MDHEN, CDR2 SYDVKM. Germline trimming cut 6 bases from V and 5 bases from J; bases unmatched to any gene: 18. The CDR3 spells CASSLEPASGRWETQYF. In DNA form, the CDR3 reads TGTGCCAGCAGCCTCGAACCGGCTAGCGGCCGGTGGGAGACCCAGTACTTC.

The chain couples TRBV20-1 to TRBJ1-2, with TRBD1 matching 7 bases. With 7 bases clipped from V and 2 bases from J, the junction kept 4 bases outside the gene matches. CDR3 length: 12 amino acids. Germline CDR1 and CDR2: DFQATT and SNEGSKA (reference sequence). CDR3 sequence reads: CSVQDRNYGYTF. In nucleotides, the CDR3 is TGCAGTGTCCAGGACAGGAACTATGGCTACACCTTC.

This clonotype occurred many times. DNA of the CDR3: TGTGCCAGCAGTTCCCCTGTATCCTCCTATGGCTACACCTTC. Translating it yields CASSSPVSSYGYTF. V gene TRBV28 combines with J gene TRBJ1-2; D gene ambiguous. V was clipped by 4 bases and J by 4 bases, with 13 bases between them. CDR1 and CDR2 from the germline V gene are MDHEN and SYDVKM. The CDR3 has 14 residues.

This chain connects TRBV30 to TRBJ2-1; 11 bases map to TRBD1. Germline V lookup: CDR1 GTSNPN, CDR2 SVGIG (reference sequence). The CDR3 has 15 residues. Trimming cost V 0 bases and J 7 bases; bases outside gene matches: 5. The CDR3 DNA sequence: TGTGCCTGGAGTGTAGGACAGGGGGCTGGGAATGAGCAGTTCTTC. It translates to CAWSVGQGAGNEQFF. Complete variable domain (other parts from reference TRBV30 and TRBJ2-1): SQTIHQWPATLVQPVGSPLSLECTVEGTSNPNLYWYRQAAGRGLQLLFYSVGIGQISSEVPQNLSASRPQDRQFILSSKKLLLSDSGFYLCAWSVGQGAGNEQFFGPGTRLTVL.

This clonotype was observed at least ten times. This sequence joins TRBV11-2 and TRBJ2-5; 7 bases align to TRBD1. The germline V gene encodes CDR1 SGHAT and CDR2 FQNNGV. The V gene end was trimmed by 6 bases and the J gene end by 6 bases; junction bases not matched to a gene: 7. This CDR3 contains 13 residues. The CDR3 DNA follows: TGTGCCAGCAGACGACAGGGACATAAGACCCAGTACTTC. Protein: CASRRQGHKTQYF.

This clonotype was detected many times. The chain carries TRBV2 and TRBJ1-6; TRBD1 aligns across 8 bases. The V gene end was trimmed by 7 bases and the J gene end by 9 bases; junction bases not matched to a gene: 5. This CDR3 spans 13 amino acids. Germline assignment: CDR1 SNHLY and CDR2 FYNNEI. DNA for the CDR3: TGTGCCAGCAAAGACAGGGGCGGTTCACCCCTCCACTTT. It codes for CASKDRGGSPLHF.

In its sample, this clonotype was seen many times. This sequence joins TRBV6-5 and TRBJ2-5, with 7 bases aligning to TRBD2. This CDR3 has 16 residues. Losses at the gene ends were 6 bases for V and 2 bases for J; bases not matched to a gene: 12. Per the germline V gene, CDR1 is MNHEY and CDR2 is SVGAGI. CDR3 protein: CASSYGVRLAQETQYF. CDR3 coding DNA: TGTGCCAGCAGCTACGGGGTCCGACTAGCACAAGAGACCCAGTACTTC.

This clonotype appeared a few times. The chain uses TRBV6-1 and TRBJ2-7; maybe TRBD1 (6 bases). Looked up from germline, CDR1 is MNHNS and CDR2 is SASEGT. The CDR3 has 14 residues. Trimming took off 6 bases at V and 2 bases at J, with 14 bases between the two ends. The CDR3 here is CASSRDWTAYEQYF. The CDR3 bases are TGTGCCAGCAGCCGAGATTGGACAGCCTACGAGCAGTACTTC.

This clonotype turned up a few times. This chain joins TRBV5-1 and TRBJ2-4; D may correspond to TRBD1 or TRBD2 (7 bases each). CDR1 and CDR2 from the germline V gene are SGHRS and YFSETQ. With 4 bases removed from V and 8 bases from J, the gap between germline ends came to 13 bases. CDR3 length equals 13 residues. CDR3 amino acids: CASSPQGGDIQYF. DNA for the CDR3: TGCGCCAGCAGCCCCCAGGGGGGGGACATTCAGTACTTC.

This chain joins TRBV19 and TRBJ2-5; TRBD2 is a possible D gene (5 bases). Germline V gene sequence: CDR1 LNHDA, CDR2 SQIVND (reference sequence). This CDR3 region has 13 residues. The V gene lost 8 bases and the J gene lost 5 bases, with 15 bases spanning the gap. In nucleotides, the CDR3 is TGTGCCAGTTCGGGGTCCCCTAGGGAGACCCAGTACTTC. As protein: CASSGSPRETQYF.

This chain links TRBV11-3 with TRBJ1-1, with no clear D. Trimming cost V 1 base and J 6 bases, with 9 bases left between them. CDR1 is SGHNT, CDR2 YENEEA, per germline. The CDR3 has 13 amino acids. This chain's CDR3 is CASSLGLYAEAFF. The CDR3, as DNA: TGTGCCAGCAGCTTAGGACTTTACGCTGAAGCTTTCTTT.

The chain couples TRBV29-1 to TRBJ2-5; D unclear. Germline V lookup: CDR1 SQVTM, CDR2 ANQGSEA. This CDR3 has 12 amino acids. V was trimmed by 7 bases and J by 0 bases, leaving 9 bases between them. In DNA, the CDR3 is TGCAGCGCCTTCCCTAACCAAGAGACCCAGTACTTC. As protein: CSAFPNQETQYF. The whole variable domain, filled in from reference TRBV29-1 and TRBJ2-5, reads SAVISQKPSRDICQRGTSLTIQCQVDSQVTMMFWYRQQPGQSLTLIATANQGSEATYESGFVIDKFPISRPNLTFSTLTVSNMSPEDSSIYLCSAFPNQETQYFGPGTRLLVL.

The rearrangement links TRBV20-1 to TRBJ2-5, with TRBD2 identical over 8 bases. The CDR3 sequence is 12 residues long. Germline V gene data show CDR1 as DFQATT and CDR2 as SNEGSKA (reference sequence). The V segment lost 5 bases and the J segment 2 bases; nucleotides outside the gene matches: 1. CDR3 nucleotide sequence: TGCAGTGCTTTAGCGGGGCAAGAGACCCAGTACTTC. This sequence encodes CSALAGQETQYF.

The V gene is TRBV4-1, the J gene TRBJ2-4, with D perhaps TRBD2 (6 bases). The CDR3 sequence is 16 residues long. With 1 base removed from V and 12 bases from J, the gap between germline ends came to 22 bases. CDR1 is MGHRA, CDR2 YSYEKL, per germline. CDR3 amino acids: CASSQGFAALPGDQYF. In nucleotides, the CDR3 is TGCGCCAGCAGCCAAGGGTTTGCCGCTCTCCCGGGGGATCAGTACTTC.

The rearrangement uses TRBV29-1 and TRBJ2-2; D call uncertain. The CDR3 covers 14 residues. Trimming shortened V by 4 bases and J by 6 bases, and 15 bases separated the two germline ends. Germline CDR1 reads SQVTM; CDR2 reads ANQGSEA. The CDR3 nucleotides read TGCAGCGTTGTTCCTTCACCCGCCGCCGGGGAGCTGTTTTTT. As protein: CSVVPSPAAGELFF.